This entry is about one TCR beta chain. The germline V and J ends were trimmed by 4 bases and 4 bases, with 11 bases remaining between them. The CDR3 runs to 14 residues. Per the germline V gene, CDR1 is MNHEY and CDR2 is SVGAGI. This record belongs to a study of blood T cell repertoires in COVID-19. About the research overall: Some COVID-19 samples were acute and others convalescent; all came from the United States, Italy and Spain. From T cells, B-cell-depleted T cells, or PBMCs came the material, which was cDNA or gDNA.

Clones were read by immunoSEQ multiplex PCR, and TCRdb kept only the in-frame ones, dropping some. This repertoire shows 150,000 to 200,000 clones, 84% found once; its top ten account for 10% to 15%. V usage is TRBV6-5 and J usage is TRBJ1-3; perhaps TRBD1 as D (6 bases). The source of this sequence is a man over 45 who had recovered from COVID-19. Sequencing was performed on PBMCs or T cells enriched from blood (not recorded which). The CDR3: CASSSTGSGNTIYF. DNA of the CDR3: TGTGCCAGCAGTTCAACAGGGTCCGGAAACACCATATATTTT.